The clone carrying this T cell receptor (beta chain) was seen more than once but under ten times. Antigen: not known. The entry originates in a study of blood T cells in healthy people across ages. The V gene lost 0 bases and the J gene lost 5 bases, with 9 bases spanning the gap. The V gene's germline CDR1 is SGDLS and CDR2 YYNGEE. The CDR3 is 14 amino acids. Study results and caveats: What prevented conclusive comparison of naive and antigen-experienced cells was that PBMCs were unsorted. TCR beta diversity, measured per million T cells, fell in a roughly linear way with age.

It was with a sample-barcoded 5' primer and a J-beta primer mix that a second PCR of about 6 to 12 cycles was run. All cDNA molecules were each tagged by a template-switch adaptor with 12 random nucleotides. Every individual sample yielded 2.5 million or more paired-end reads (each containing CDR3). Each CDR3 protein gets one entry after TCRdb re-called the 5' RACE reads with MiXCR. This table has about 1.6 million distinct CDR3 sequences, roughly 32% appearing once. The rearrangement links TRBV9 to TRBJ2-1; tentatively, D is TRBD1 (5 bases). The receptor was isolated from a woman aged 30 to 39 in good health. The material sequenced was blood. CDR3 sequence reads: CASSVDLGDNEQFF. DNA for the CDR3: TGTGCCAGCAGCGTAGATTTAGGGGACAATGAGCAGTTCTTC.